The 25 T cell receptor beta chains presented below share a single source sample, sequenced in a study of T cells in Graves' hyperthyroidism and ophthalmopathy. The CDR3 regions of TCR beta were amplified from RNA transcripts. HTBI primers drove first-round RT-PCR of the TCR CDR3. TCRdb analysed the multiplex PCR reads with MiXCR anew, one entry per CDR3 protein. The table lists hundreds of thousands of distinct CDR3 sequences, more than 20% of them singletons. Input material: blood. The receptors here all came from a man aged 30 to 39 with Graves' ophthalmopathy.

This clonotype is a singleton in its sample. This rearrangement joins TRBV5-1 to TRBJ2-7; D not resolved. Germline lookup yields CDR1 SGHRS and CDR2 YFSETQ. The CDR3 runs to 12 residues. Trimming removed 6 bases from V and 3 bases from J, with 10 bases in between. In DNA, the CDR3 is TGCGCCAGCACCCCCGACGGCTACGAGCAGTACTTC. It encodes CASTPDGYEQYF.

This clonotype was found a few times. The chain's CDR3 is CASSHLSASPNEQFF. As DNA, the CDR3 is TGTGCCAGCAGCCACTTGTCAGCCAGCCCGAATGAGCAGTTCTTC. The genes are TRBV7-9 and TRBJ2-1, with no clear D. The V end was cut by 5 bases, the J end by 7 bases, with 18 bases between. Germline CDR1 reads SEHNR; CDR2 reads FQNEAQ (reference sequence). The CDR3 runs to 15 residues.

The V gene is TRBV7-2, the J gene TRBJ2-7; perhaps D is TRBD1 or TRBD2 (5 bases each). This CDR3 region has 13 residues. Per germline, CDR1 SGHTA and CDR2 FQGNSA. Trimming cost V 5 bases and J 7 bases, with 15 bases left between them. The CDR3 DNA is TGTGCCAGCAGCGGGGACGGCCAGAGGGAGCAGTACTTC. This sequence encodes CASSGDGQREQYF.

Many counts were recorded for this clonotype. This chain joins TRBV2 and TRBJ2-2; D unclear. The CDR3 has 14 amino acids. V gave up 3 bases and J gave up 1 base, with 6 bases separating them. CDR1 SNHLY and CDR2 FYNNEI come from the germline V gene. CDR3 amino acids: CASSDTMNTGELFF. CDR3 in DNA: TGTGCCAGCAGTGACACTATGAACACCGGGGAGCTGTTTTTT.

The chain uses TRBV20-1 and TRBJ1-5, with 9 nucleotides matching TRBD1. The junction had 6 bases not matched to a gene; V was cut back by 1 base and J by 5 bases. Germline CDR1 reads DFQATT; CDR2 reads SNEGSKA (reference sequence). This CDR3 has 15 residues. For the CDR3, the DNA is TGCAGTGCTAGAGTGGAGACAGGGGGGGATCAGCCCCAGCATTTT. It yields the protein CSARVETGGDQPQHF.

The gene calls are TRBV12-3 or TRBV12-4 and TRBJ2-1; 7 bases line up with TRBD2. Trimming at V came to 5 bases and at J to 9 bases, leaving 16 bases not matched to a gene. CDR3 size: 16 residues. The CDR3 DNA reads TGTGCCAGCAGTCCTTTTCGGGAGGCCCCGGGTGGTGAGCAGTTCTTC. Residues: CASSPFREAPGGEQFF.

This clonotype was observed at least ten times. The gene calls are TRBV6-1 and TRBJ1-2; D might be TRBD1 (5 bases). This CDR3 is 15 amino acids long. V was trimmed by 4 bases and J by 2 bases, leaving 14 bases between them. Germline V gene sequence: CDR1 MNHNS, CDR2 SASEGT. The CDR3 bases are TGTGCCAGCAGTGCCAGGGAGGGGTCGAACTATGGCTACACCTTC. It specifies CASSAREGSNYGYTF.

This chain joins TRBV6-2 or TRBV6-3 and TRBJ2-5, with 14 bases identical to TRBD2. Per germline, CDR1 MNHEY and CDR2 SVGEGT. CDR3 length: 19 residues. Losses at the gene ends were 4 bases for V and 4 bases for J; bases not matched to a gene: 14. The CDR3 is CASSSIWTSGRLARETQYF. The CDR3, as DNA: TGTGCCAGCAGTTCCATTTGGACTAGCGGGAGGCTTGCCCGAGAGACCCAGTACTTC.

For this clonotype: Possible read error: a much larger clone is one base away. V and J are TRBV24-1 and TRBJ2-5, with 10 bases lining up with TRBD1. Germline V CDR1 and CDR2: KGHDR, SFDVKD. The CDR3 contains 17 residues. DNA for the CDR3: TGTGCCACCAGTGACGCCGGGACAGGGGCTTCCCAAGGGACCCAGTACTTC. Amino acid sequence: CATSDAGTGASQGTQYF.

The chain links TRBV20-1 to TRBJ2-3; the D gene is possibly TRBD2 (5 bases). This CDR3 has 12 amino acids. Trimming left V 1 base short and J 4 bases short, with 6 bases between. Germline V gene sequence: CDR1 DFQATT, CDR2 SNEGSKA (reference sequence). CDR3 DNA: TGCAGTGCTAGAGTGAGGGCAGATACGCAGTATTTT. Amino acid sequence: CSARVRADTQYF.

The gene calls are TRBV12-3 or TRBV12-4 and TRBJ2-7; TRBD2 is a possible D gene (6 bases). The CDR3 has 13 amino acids. V was clipped by 6 bases and J by 3 bases, with 12 bases between them. CDR3 DNA: TGTGCCAGCAGGGCGGGGTTACTCTACGAGCAGTACTTC. It encodes CASRAGLLYEQYF.

In this sample, this clonotype turned up many times. The chain employs TRBV5-1 and TRBJ1-2; D unclear. Germline V gene sequence: CDR1 SGHRS, CDR2 YFSETQ. Between the trimmed V and J ends, which lost 0 bases and 3 bases, there was a span of 6 bases. The CDR3 spans 13 residues. The CDR3 DNA reads TGCGCCAGCAGCTTGGACGGAGACTATGGCTACACCTTC. This translates into CASSLDGDYGYTF.

The chain uses TRBV19 and TRBJ2-3, with 7 bases identical to TRBD2. Germline trimming cut 6 bases from V and 2 bases from J; bases unmatched to any gene: 11. The length of the CDR3 is 16 residues. CDR1 is LNHDA, CDR2 SQIVND, per germline (reference sequence). The CDR3 region is CASRPRGAGNTDTQYF. The CDR3 coding sequence is TGTGCCAGTAGGCCCCGGGGAGCGGGGAACACAGATACGCAGTATTTT.

This clonotype was counted between two and nine times. J is TRBJ1-1 and V is TRBV7-9, with D hard to call. CDR1 and CDR2 from the germline V gene are SEHNR and FQNEAQ (reference sequence). The CDR3 consists of 14 residues. V was trimmed by 0 bases and J by 1 base, leaving 6 bases between them. CDR3 region: CASSLADPNTEAFF. DNA of the CDR3: TGTGCCAGCAGCTTAGCAGACCCGAACACTGAAGCTTTCTTT.

This sequence joins TRBV28 and TRBJ2-3, with D maybe TRBD1 (5 bases). Germline V gives CDR1 MDHEN, CDR2 SYDVKM. CDR3 size: 15 residues. Trimming shortened V by 6 bases and J by 3 bases, and 16 bases separated the two germline ends. The DNA for the CDR3 is TGTGCCAGCAGCCAAGACAGTCAGGGTACAGATACGCAGTATTTT. Its protein is CASSQDSQGTDTQYF.

This clonotype was recorded a few times. The V and J genes are TRBV29-1 and TRBJ2-7, with 9 bases that match TRBD1. The CDR3 sequence is 13 residues long. With 5 bases clipped from V and 3 bases from J, the junction kept 5 bases outside the gene matches. Germline CDR1 is SQVTM and CDR2 is ANQGSEA. This CDR3 is CSVTTGGRYEQYF. The DNA for the CDR3 is TGCAGCGTTACCACAGGGGGCCGCTACGAGCAGTACTTC.

The chain links TRBV19 to TRBJ1-5; D uncertain. Germline CDR1 is LNHDA and CDR2 is SQIVND (reference sequence). V was clipped by 3 bases and J by 0 bases, with 9 bases between them. CDR3 size: 15 residues. Here the CDR3 DNA reads TGTGCCAGTAGTATGTCAAGGAATAGCAATCAGCCCCAGCATTTT. Translated, it gives CASSMSRNSNQPQHF.

This clonotype was detected only a few times. The V and J genes are TRBV6-1 and TRBJ1-3; a weak D match, TRBD1 (6 bases). Germline CDR1 is MNHNS and CDR2 is SASEGT. V lost 7 bases, J lost 4 bases, and 11 bases lay in between. The length of the CDR3 is 13 residues. As DNA, the CDR3 is TGTGCCAGCATTGACAGGAACGGAAACACCATATATTTT. This encodes CASIDRNGNTIYF.

In its sample, this clonotype was seen a few times. This chain uses TRBV4-1 with TRBJ2-2; 8 nucleotides line up with TRBD1. The CDR3 length is 16 residues. Unmatched junction bases numbered 4, after V lost 3 bases and J lost 1 base. Germline lookup yields CDR1 MGHRA and CDR2 YSYEKL. The CDR3 loop reads CASSHTDRGNTGELFF. DNA of the CDR3: TGCGCCAGCAGCCACACAGACAGGGGGAACACCGGGGAGCTGTTTTTT.

This clonotype has only a few counts. This sequence joins TRBV10-2 and TRBJ2-7; tentatively, D is TRBD2 (6 bases). The CDR3 has 13 amino acids. Trimming removed 3 bases at V and 6 bases at J, with 12 bases between. Germline CDR1 reads WSHSY; CDR2 reads SAAADI. The CDR3 spells CASSDKTRSEQYF. As DNA, the CDR3 is TGCGCCAGCAGTGACAAGACTAGAAGCGAGCAGTACTTC.

This clonotype has a handful of counts. The V gene is TRBV6-2 or TRBV6-3, the J gene TRBJ2-7; 7 bases line up with TRBD1. The CDR3 has 16 amino acids. The germline V gene encodes CDR1 MNHEY and CDR2 SVGEGT. V dropped 6 bases and J dropped 0; count of bases not matched to a gene: 11. DNA of the CDR3: TGTGCCAGCAGCAACCGACAGGGTATGGGCTCCTACGAGCAGTACTTC. This encodes CASSNRQGMGSYEQYF.

The table lists this clonotype with many counts. V and J are TRBV3-1 and TRBJ2-7, with 8 bases lining up with TRBD2. CDR3 length equals 15 residues. The V segment lost 4 bases and the J segment 0 bases; nucleotides outside the gene matches: 5. CDR1 LGHDT and CDR2 YNNKEL come from the germline V gene (reference sequence). CDR3 loop: CASSRAGGRSYEQYF. The DNA of the CDR3 is TGTGCCAGCAGCCGCGCGGGAGGCCGCTCCTACGAGCAGTACTTC.

This clonotype has only a few counts. This rearrangement joins TRBV6-5 to TRBJ2-7, with TRBD1 as a possible D gene (6 bases). This CDR3 is 14 amino acids long. V was clipped by 0 bases and J by 7 bases, with 13 bases between them. The germline CDR1 and CDR2 sequences are MNHEY and SVGAGI. The CDR3 region is CASSYSDSGEEQYF. The CDR3 DNA is TGTGCCAGCAGTTACTCGGACTCAGGGGAAGAGCAGTACTTC.

This clonotype showed up many times. The CDR3, as DNA: TGTGCCAGCAGTTTTTCTAGGGACACCTATGGCTACACCTTC. Translation: CASSFSRDTYGYTF. J is TRBJ1-2 and V is TRBV12-3 or TRBV12-4; TRBD1 might be the D (6 bases). Between the trimmed V and J ends, which lost 3 bases and 4 bases, there was a span of 12 bases. The CDR3 is made up of 14 amino acids.

This clonotype has a handful of counts. The chain carries TRBV5-1 and TRBJ1-3, with D possibly matching TRBD1 (5 bases). This CDR3 comprises 13 residues. V dropped 4 bases and J dropped 8 bases, with 13 bases sitting between them. Germline V gene data show CDR1 as SGHRS and CDR2 as YFSETQ. The CDR3 sequence: CASSGRQGDTIYF. As DNA, the CDR3 is TGCGCCAGCAGCGGTAGGCAGGGAGACACCATATATTTT. Full variable domain (outside the CDR3, taken from reference TRBV5-1 and TRBJ1-3): KAGVTQTPRYLIKTRGQQVTLSCSPISGHRSVSWYQQTPGQGLQFLFEYFSETQRNKGNFPGRFSGRQFSNSRSEMNVSTLELGDSALYLCASSGRQGDTIYFGEGSWLTVV.